The entry below gives a single TCR beta chain sequence along with its context. Its recognized antigen is unknown. No qualities accompany the bases; no much larger clone lies one base away. This sample was taken from a study of technical replicates of blood from a few donors (dated by TCRdb to between 2016 and 2019). CDR1 and CDR2 were assigned from the germline V gene (reference sequence) as SEHNR and FQNEAQ. The CDR3, cysteine through phenylalanine, is 13 amino acids long. The read is trimmed to its CDR3 DNA, 39 bases read in frame from base 1. V and J lose 5 bases and 10 bases, and a span of 17 bases separates them. Receptor amplification or capture employed the immunoSEQ multiplex PCR assay. Held by TCRdb, this immuneACCESS table contains in-frame sequences only and omits some clones. Under half of the omission traces to an unresolved V gene where checked; the cause of the rest is unknown. The sample data list over 55,000 clones, and 75% to 95% of these were observed just once. The ten largest clones add up to approximately 3.6% of the sample.

The chain is assembled from TRBV7-9 and TRBJ1-2, with no confidently assigned D gene. The specimen was PBMCs. The origin of this receptor is a human donor in good health. Some clones in this sample may be carry-over from other donors' samples. The CDR3 here reads CASSKTGESVYTF. The DNA sequence is given as TGTGCCAGCAGCAAGACGGGAGAGAGTGTCTACACCTTC.